This note documents a single T cell receptor (beta chain) sequence. Trimming left V 8 bases short and J 4 bases short, with 11 bases between. CDR3 length equals 12 residues. CDR1 MNHEY and CDR2 SVGAGI come from the germline V gene. This sample was included in a study of blood T cell repertoires in COVID-19. Study-wide context: The cDNA or gDNA used as material had been derived from T cells, B-cell-depleted T cells, or PBMCs.

Authors' processing steps: The assay estimated nucleated cells by amplifying reference gene primers. TCRdb's table, derived via immunoSEQ multiplex PCR, lists solely in-frame clones and lacks some. V and J calls and clone size come straight from that table; D and trimming were deduced from the DNA. The sample includes 250,000 to 400,000 clones, 88% of them seen just once. The chain combines TRBV6-5 with TRBJ1-1; a possible D gene is TRBD1 (5 bases). This TCR derives from a woman in her twenties or thirties with COVID-19, enrolled during active disease. The material sequenced was peripheral blood. The CDR3 loop is CASRRVGTEAFF. The CDR3 nucleotides read TGTGCCAGCCGCAGGGTGGGCACTGAAGCTTTCTTT.